The rows below give T cell receptor beta chains drawn from one sample of a study of cytomegalovirus exposure and HLA in healthy donors. Produced via immunoSEQ multiplex PCR; TCRdb's table is partial and in-frame only. The sample lists more than 150,000 clones, 65% to 85% seen once, with 2.5% to 3.5% in the top ten. Sequencing used PBMCs. These receptors all come from a woman in her forties or fifties in good health and CMV-seropositive. The CDR3 runs from the conserved cysteine through the conserved F or W. A D gene is named only where the DNA matches it firmly. A clone size is listed for some rows: how often the clone was seen (once, few, many), or a class if it is expanded.

TRBD1,TRBV28,few,TRBJ1-1,TGTGCCAGCAGTGCCAGTCCGGGACAGGGCACTGAAGCTTTCTTT,CASSASPGQGTEAFF
-,TRBV9,-,TRBJ1-2,TGTGCCAGCAGCGCCACTCAGGGTACCTATGGCTACACCTTC,CASSATQGTYGYTF
TRBD2,TRBV27,-,TRBJ2-7,TGTGCCAGCAGTCGAGCAGGGACTAGAGTCTCGTACGAGCAGTACTTC,CASSRAGTRVSYEQYF
TRBD1,TRBV28,-,TRBJ1-1,TGTGCCAGCAGTGGCCACCGTGGGACAGTCATGAACACTGAAGCTTTCTTT,CASSGHRGTVMNTEAFF
-,TRBV30,-,TRBJ2-7,TGTGCCTGGGGGTTGGAGGGGCGCTCCTACGAGCAGTACTTC,CAWGLEGRSYEQYF
TRBD1,TRBV15,once,TRBJ2-5,TGTGCCACCAGCAGCCTCGGAACAGGGGAAGGATGGGAGCAGTACTTC,CATSSLGTGEGWEQYF
-,TRBV5-6,few,TRBJ1-1,TGTGCCAGCAGCGTCTCCGGGACAAACTTCGGGACTGAAGCTTTCTTT,CASSVSGTNFGTEAFF
-,TRBV5-6,-,TRBJ2-3,TGTGCCAGCAGCTTGGGAGGGGGGGCGACAGATACGCAGTATTTT,CASSLGGGATDTQYF
-,TRBV7-2,-,TRBJ1-5,TGTGCCAGCAGCCCTCCCGGGACAAGAGATCAGCCCCAGCATTTT,CASSPPGTRDQPQHF
TRBD2,TRBV9,-,TRBJ2-1,TGTGCCAGCAGCGTAGGAGGGACTAGCGGGGGGGCCTACAATGAGCAGTTCTTC,CASSVGGTSGGAYNEQFF
TRBD1,TRBV9,-,TRBJ2-5,TGTGCCAGCAGCTCCGGACAGGGATGGGAGACCCAGTACTTC,CASSSGQGWETQYF
-,TRBV27,-,TRBJ1-2,TGTGCCAGCAGTTCCGGGATCTATGGCTACACCTTC,CASSSGIYGYTF
TRBD1,TRBV10-3,-,TRBJ1-3,TGTGCCATCAGTGAGACGGGACAGGGTCCTGGAAACACCATATATTTT,CAISETGQGPGNTIYF
TRBD1,TRBV4-1,-,TRBJ1-4,TGCGCCAGCAGCCAAGGGGACAGGGGGCTTGCAACTAATGAAAAACTGTTTTTT,CASSQGDRGLATNEKLFF
TRBD1,TRBV7-2,-,TRBJ1-5,TGTGCCAGCAGCTCTCAGGGGGGCAATCAGCCCCAGCATTTT,CASSSQGGNQPQHF